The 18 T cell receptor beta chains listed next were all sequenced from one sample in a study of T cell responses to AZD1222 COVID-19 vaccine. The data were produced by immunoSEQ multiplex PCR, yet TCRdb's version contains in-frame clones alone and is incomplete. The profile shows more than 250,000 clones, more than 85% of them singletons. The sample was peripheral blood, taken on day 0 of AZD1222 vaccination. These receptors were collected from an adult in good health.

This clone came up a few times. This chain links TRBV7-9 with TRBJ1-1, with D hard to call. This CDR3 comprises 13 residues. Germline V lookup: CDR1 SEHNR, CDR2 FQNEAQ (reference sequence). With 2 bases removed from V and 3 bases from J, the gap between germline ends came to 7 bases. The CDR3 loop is CASSLRSDTEAFF. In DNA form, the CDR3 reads TGTGCCAGCAGCTTAAGATCGGACACTGAAGCTTTCTTT.

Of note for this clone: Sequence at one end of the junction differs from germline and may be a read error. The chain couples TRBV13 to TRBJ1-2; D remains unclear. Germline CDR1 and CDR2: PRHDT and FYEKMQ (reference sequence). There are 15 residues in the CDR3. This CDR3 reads CASSIGRAGGYGYTF. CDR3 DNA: TGTGCCAGCAGCATAGGACGGGCTGGTGGCTATGGCTACACCTTC.

CDR3 protein: CASSLERRGYGYTF. Here the CDR3 DNA reads TGTGCCAGCAGCTTGGAGCGCAGGGGCTATGGCTACACCTTC. V and J are TRBV5-4 and TRBJ1-2; TRBD1 is a possible D gene (6 bases). The CDR3 consists of 14 residues. Germline lookup yields CDR1 SGHNT and CDR2 YYREEE (reference sequence). The V end was cut by 0 bases, the J end by 4 bases, with 10 bases between.

This CDR3 reads CASSSLGQGIDTQYF. The CDR3, as DNA: TGTGCCAGCAGCTCCCTCGGACAGGGGATAGATACGCAGTATTTT. The rearrangement joins TRBV7-3 to TRBJ2-3; TRBD1 aligns across 9 bases. V lost 4 bases, J lost 5 bases, and 7 bases stayed unmatched. Germline V gene lookup returns CDR1 SGHTA and CDR2 FQGTGA. This CDR3 region has 15 residues.

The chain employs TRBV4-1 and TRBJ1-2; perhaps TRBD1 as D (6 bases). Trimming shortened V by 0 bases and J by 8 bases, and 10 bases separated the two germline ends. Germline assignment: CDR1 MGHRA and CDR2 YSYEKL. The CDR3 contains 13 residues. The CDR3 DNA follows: TGCGCCAGCAGCCAAGAGGGGGCCTGGGGCTACACCTTC. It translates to CASSQEGAWGYTF.

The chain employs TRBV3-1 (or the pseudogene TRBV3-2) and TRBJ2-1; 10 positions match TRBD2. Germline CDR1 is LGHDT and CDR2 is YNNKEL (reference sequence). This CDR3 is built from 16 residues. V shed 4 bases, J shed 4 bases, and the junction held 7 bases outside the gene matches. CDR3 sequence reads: CASSLRGAGGYNEQFF. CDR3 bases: TGTGCCAGCAGCCTCAGAGGAGCGGGAGGGTACAATGAGCAGTTCTTC.

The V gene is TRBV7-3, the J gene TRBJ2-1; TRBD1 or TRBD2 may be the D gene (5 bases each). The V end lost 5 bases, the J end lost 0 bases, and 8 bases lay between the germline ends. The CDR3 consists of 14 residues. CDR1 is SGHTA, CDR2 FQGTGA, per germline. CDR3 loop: CASSPGSSYNEQFF. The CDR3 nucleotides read TGTGCCAGCAGCCCAGGGAGCTCCTACAATGAGCAGTTCTTC.

The CDR3 loop reads CASSLLARPQPQHF. The DNA for the CDR3 is TGTGCCAGCAGCTTATTGGCCCGCCCTCAGCCCCAGCATTTT. The V call is TRBV7-2, the J call TRBJ1-5, with D unresolved. CDR3 length: 14 residues. The V end lost 2 bases, the J end lost 6 bases, and 11 bases lay between the germline ends. Germline loops: CDR1 SGHTA, CDR2 FQGNSA.

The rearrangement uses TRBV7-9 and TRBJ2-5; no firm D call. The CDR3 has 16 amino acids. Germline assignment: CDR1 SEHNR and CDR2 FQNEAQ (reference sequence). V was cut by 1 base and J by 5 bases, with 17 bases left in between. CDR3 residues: CASSLVVFLTAETQYF. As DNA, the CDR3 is TGTGCCAGCAGCTTAGTTGTGTTCTTAACGGCGGAGACCCAGTACTTC.

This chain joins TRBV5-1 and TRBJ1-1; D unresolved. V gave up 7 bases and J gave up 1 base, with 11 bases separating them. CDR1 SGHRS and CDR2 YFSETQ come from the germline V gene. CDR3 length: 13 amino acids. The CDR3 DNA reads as TGCGCCAGCGGCAATACTGAGAACACTGAAGCTTTCTTT. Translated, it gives CASGNTENTEAFF.

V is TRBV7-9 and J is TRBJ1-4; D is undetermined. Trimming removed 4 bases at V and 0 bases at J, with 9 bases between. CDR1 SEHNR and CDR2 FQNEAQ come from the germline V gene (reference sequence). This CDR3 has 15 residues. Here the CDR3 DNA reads TGTGCCAGCAGCTCGTGGAGCTCAACTAATGAAAAACTGTTTTTT. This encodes CASSSWSSTNEKLFF.

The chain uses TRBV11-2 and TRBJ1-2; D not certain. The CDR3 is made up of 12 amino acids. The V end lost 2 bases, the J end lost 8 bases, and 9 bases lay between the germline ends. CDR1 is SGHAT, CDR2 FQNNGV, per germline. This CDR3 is CASSLSESGYTF. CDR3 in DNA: TGTGCCAGCAGCTTATCCGAGAGCGGCTACACCTTC.

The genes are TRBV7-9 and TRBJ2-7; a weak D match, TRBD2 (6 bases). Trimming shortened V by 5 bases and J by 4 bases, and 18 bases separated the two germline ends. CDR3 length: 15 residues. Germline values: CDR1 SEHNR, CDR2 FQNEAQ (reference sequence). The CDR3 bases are TGTGCCAGCAGCCCCGCCGGGACTGAACGTTACGAGCAGTACTTC. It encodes CASSPAGTERYEQYF.

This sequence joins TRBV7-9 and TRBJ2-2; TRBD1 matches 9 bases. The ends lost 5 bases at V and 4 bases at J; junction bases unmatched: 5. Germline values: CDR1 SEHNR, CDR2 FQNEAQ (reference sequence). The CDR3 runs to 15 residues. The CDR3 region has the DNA TGTGCCAGCAGCGTGGGACAGGGTGGCACCGGGGAGCTGTTTTTT. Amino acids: CASSVGQGGTGELFF.

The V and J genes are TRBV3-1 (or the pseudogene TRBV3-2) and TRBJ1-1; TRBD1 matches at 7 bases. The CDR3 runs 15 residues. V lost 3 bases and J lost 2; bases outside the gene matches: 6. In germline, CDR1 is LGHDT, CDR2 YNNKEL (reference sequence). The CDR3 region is CASSHPRGINTEAFF. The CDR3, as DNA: TGTGCCAGCAGCCACCCCAGGGGGATCAACACTGAAGCTTTCTTT.

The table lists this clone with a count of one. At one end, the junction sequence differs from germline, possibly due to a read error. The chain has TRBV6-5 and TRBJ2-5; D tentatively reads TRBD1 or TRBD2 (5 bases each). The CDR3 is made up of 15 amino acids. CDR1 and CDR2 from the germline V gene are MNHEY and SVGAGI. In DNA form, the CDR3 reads TGTGCCAGTAGTTACGGGGCGGGTAACCAGGAGACCCAGTACTTC. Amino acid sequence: CASSYGAGNQETQYF.

The CDR3 DNA reads TGTGCCAGCCCCCCCTCCGGGACTAGCTCGTACAATGAGCAGTTCTTC. This translates into CASPPSGTSSYNEQFF. The chain uses TRBV28 and TRBJ2-1; 9 bases match TRBD2. The CDR3 length is 16 residues. Trimming took 8 bases from V and 4 from J; bases not matched to a gene: 12. CDR1 and CDR2 from the germline V gene are MDHEN and SYDVKM.

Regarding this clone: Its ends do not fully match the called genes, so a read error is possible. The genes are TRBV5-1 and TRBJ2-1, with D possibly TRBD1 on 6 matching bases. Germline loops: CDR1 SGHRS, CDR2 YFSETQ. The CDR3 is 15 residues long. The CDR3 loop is CASSLVGGSYNEQFF. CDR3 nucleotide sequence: TGCGCCAGCAGTTTGGTAGGGGGATCCTACAATGAGCAGTTCTTC.